The entry that follows covers one T cell receptor (beta chain) sequence. Its specificity is not known. Unique molecular identifiers tagged the TCR beta cDNA libraries. TCRdb analysed the PCR reads with MiXCR anew, one entry per CDR3 protein. The table lists approximately 570,000 distinct CDR3 sequences, 44% of them singletons. This sample was taken from a study of post-analysis software for immune sequencing data. Study conclusions and caveats: Comparison with controls showed significantly lower normalized Chao1 diversity in multiple sclerosis patients. Roughly 5 TRBV segments occurring more often in patients than controls included TRBV5-6, TRBV5-1 and TRBV20-1.

The ends were cut back, 5 bases at V and 4 bases at J, with 17 bases in the middle. The CDR3 covers 15 residues. The V gene's germline CDR1 is SNHLY and CDR2 FYNNEI. The source material was blood. The chain combines TRBV2 with TRBJ1-2; maybe TRBD1 (6 bases). The source of this sequence is a girl between 10 and 17 years old with multiple sclerosis. CDR3 sequence reads: CASSLGQSLGYGYTF. The DNA of the CDR3 is TGTGCCAGCAGTCTAGGACAGAGCTTAGGCTATGGCTACACCTTC.